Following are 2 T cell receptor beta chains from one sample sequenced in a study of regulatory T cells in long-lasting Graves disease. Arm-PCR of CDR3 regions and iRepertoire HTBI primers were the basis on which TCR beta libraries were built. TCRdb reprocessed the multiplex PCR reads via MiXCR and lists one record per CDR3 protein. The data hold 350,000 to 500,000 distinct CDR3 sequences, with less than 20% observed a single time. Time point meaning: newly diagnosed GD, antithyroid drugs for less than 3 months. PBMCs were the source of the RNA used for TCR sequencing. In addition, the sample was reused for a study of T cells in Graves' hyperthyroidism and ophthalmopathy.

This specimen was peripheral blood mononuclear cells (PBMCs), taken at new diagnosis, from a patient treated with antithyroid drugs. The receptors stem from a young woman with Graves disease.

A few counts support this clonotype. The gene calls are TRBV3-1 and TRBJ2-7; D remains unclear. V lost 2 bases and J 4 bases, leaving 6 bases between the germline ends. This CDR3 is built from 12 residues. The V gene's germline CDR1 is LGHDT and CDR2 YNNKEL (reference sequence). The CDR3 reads CASSQSVYEQYF. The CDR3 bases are TGTGCCAGCAGCCAATCGGTATACGAGCAGTACTTC.

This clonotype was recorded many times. CDR3 DNA sequence: TGTGCCAGCAGTCAACACAGGGACGAGCAGTACTTC. Its protein product is CASSQHRDEQYF. The chain employs TRBV2 and TRBJ2-7; maybe TRBD1 (6 bases). V gave up 5 bases and J gave up 5 bases, with 10 bases separating them. The CDR3 loop spans 12 amino acids. Germline assignment: CDR1 SNHLY and CDR2 FYNNEI.